This entry lists 27 T cell receptor beta chains sequenced from one sample in a study of blood T cell repertoires in COVID-19. Method: immunoSEQ multiplex PCR; TCRdb's copy keeps in-frame clones and lacks some. Of 250,000 or so clones listed, around 85% are singletons. The sample taken for sequencing was peripheral blood. All receptors come from a man of 80 years or more with acute or convalescent COVID-19.

This chain uses TRBV29-1 with TRBJ2-7, with 12 positions matching TRBD2. The V segment lost 6 bases and the J segment 0 bases; nucleotides outside the gene matches: 3. The V gene's germline CDR1 is SQVTM and CDR2 ANQGSEA. There are 14 residues in the CDR3. The CDR3 here is CSVATSGSSYEQYF. Written as DNA, the CDR3 is TGCAGCGTCGCGACTAGCGGGAGCTCCTACGAGCAGTACTTC.

The chain combines TRBV7-2 with TRBJ2-1; a possible D gene is TRBD2 (6 bases). V was cut by 2 bases and J by 9 bases, with 20 bases left in between. CDR1 SGHTA and CDR2 FQGNSA come from the germline V gene. The CDR3 extends over 16 amino acids. The DNA for the CDR3 is TGTGCCAGCAGCTTAAGGCGGGGCCGGGGAAGGGGTGAGCAGTTCTTC. Protein sequence: CASSLRRGRGRGEQFF.

In its sample, this clone was seen once. The chain employs TRBV11-2 and TRBJ1-1; no clear D. The V gene lost 0 bases and the J gene lost 8 bases, with 7 bases spanning the gap. CDR3 length: 12 residues. Germline lookup yields CDR1 SGHAT and CDR2 FQNNGV. In DNA form, the CDR3 reads TGTGCCAGCAGCTTAGACGCAGGAGAAGCTTTCTTT. Its protein is CASSLDAGEAFF.

The rearrangement uses TRBV19 and TRBJ2-1; perhaps TRBD2 as D (5 bases). The ends were cut back, 4 bases at V and 15 bases at J, with 19 bases in the middle. The germline CDR1 and CDR2 sequences are LNHDA and SQIVND (reference sequence). The CDR3 runs to 13 residues. The CDR3 DNA follows: TGTGCCAGTAGTACCACACCAGGCCACCGGGGGTTCTTC. Protein product: CASSTTPGHRGFF.

This clone was seen only once. This chain connects TRBV18 to TRBJ2-7, with 7 bases lining up with TRBD2. The CDR3 is made up of 16 amino acids. From germline, CDR1 is KGHSH and CDR2 LQKENI. J lost 2 bases, V lost 3 bases, and 10 bases had no gene match. The CDR3 reads CASSPPGLGGAYEQYF. CDR3 in DNA: TGTGCCAGCTCACCGCCGGGCTTGGGGGGGGCCTACGAGCAGTACTTC.

A few counts support this clone. The chain couples TRBV27 to TRBJ1-2; 12 bases are shared with TRBD1. V shed 7 bases and J 11 bases; nucleotides not matched to a gene: 8. CDR3 length: 13 residues. Germline V CDR1 and CDR2: MNHEY, SMNVEV (reference sequence). The CDR3 DNA reads TGTGCCAGCAAACGGGGACAGGGGGCTTTATACACCTTC. This encodes CASKRGQGALYTF.

For the CDR3, the DNA is TGTGCCAGCAGCCCTCCAGGGGGATGGACTGAAGCTTTCTTT. It encodes CASSPPGGWTEAFF. V gene TRBV11-2 combines with J gene TRBJ1-1, with TRBD1 matching over 7 bases. J was trimmed by 5 bases and V by 5 bases; bases with no gene match: 8. CDR3 length: 14 amino acids. The V gene's germline CDR1 is SGHAT and CDR2 FQNNGV.

The genes are TRBV6-5 and TRBJ1-1; D call uncertain. Germline-derived CDR1 and CDR2 are MNHEY and SVGAGI. The CDR3 has 15 amino acids. V lost 6 bases and J 3 bases, leaving 17 bases between the germline ends. The CDR3 DNA reads as TGTGCCAGCAGCATTTATCAGGCGGGCTACACTGAAGCTTTCTTT. As protein: CASSIYQAGYTEAFF.

CDR3 region: CASSLGLPSTGELFF. CDR3 nucleotides: TGCGCCAGCAGCTTGGGACTCCCTAGCACCGGGGAGCTGTTTTTT. The gene calls are TRBV5-1 and TRBJ2-2, with unresolved D. There are 15 residues in the CDR3. In germline, CDR1 is SGHRS, CDR2 YFSETQ. Trimming stripped 0 bases from V and 4 bases from J, with 10 bases between.

The rearrangement links TRBV4-1 to TRBJ2-3, with 9 positions matching TRBD2. In germline, CDR1 is MGHRA, CDR2 YSYEKL. CDR3 length: 16 amino acids. The V segment lost 2 bases and the J segment 1 base; nucleotides outside the gene matches: 4. CDR3 DNA: TGCGCCAGCAGCCAACAGACTAGCGGCCGCACAGATACGCAGTATTTT. Amino acid sequence: CASSQQTSGRTDTQYF.

The CDR3 nucleotides read TGCGCCAGCACCAATCGACCTCAAGGACAGGGGGCCATAGATACGCAGTATTTT. It yields the protein CASTNRPQGQGAIDTQYF. The V gene is TRBV5-1, the J gene TRBJ2-3; 11 nucleotides align to TRBD1. The CDR3 length is 18 residues. Germline CDR1 and CDR2: SGHRS and YFSETQ. V trimming: 6 bases; J trimming: 5 bases; junction bases outside the gene matches: 17.

This chain links TRBV2 with TRBJ2-1, with a tentative D call TRBD2 (5 bases). The V end lost 3 bases, the J end lost 12 bases, and 9 bases lay between the germline ends. Germline-derived CDR1 and CDR2 are SNHLY and FYNNEI. CDR3 length: 11 amino acids. This CDR3 reads CASSDAGRQFF. The CDR3 DNA reads as TGTGCCAGCAGTGATGCGGGTCGGCAGTTCTTC.

The CDR3 DNA sequence: TGTGCCATCAAACAGGGGGTCAATCAGCCCCAGCATTTT. Its protein product is CAIKQGVNQPQHF. This sequence joins TRBV28 and TRBJ1-5, with 8 bases identical to TRBD1. The CDR3 extends over 13 amino acids. CDR1 and CDR2 from the germline V gene are MDHEN and SYDVKM. J gave up 3 bases and V 10 bases, and 5 bases lay outside the gene matches.

This rearrangement joins TRBV24-1 to TRBJ1-2; 7 bases agree with TRBD1. In germline, CDR1 is KGHDR, CDR2 SFDVKD. CDR3 length: 14 amino acids. J gave up 4 bases and V 3 bases, and 4 bases lay outside the gene matches. The CDR3: CATSDPGQIYGYTF. Here the CDR3 DNA reads TGTGCCACCAGTGATCCGGGACAGATCTATGGCTACACCTTC.

Only a few counts were recorded for this clone. The rearrangement joins TRBV6-2 or TRBV6-3 to TRBJ1-1, with 9 bases that match TRBD1. The CDR3 is 15 residues long. Germline lookup yields CDR1 MNHEY and CDR2 SVGEGT. V shed 5 bases and J 3 bases; nucleotides not matched to a gene: 7. Here the CDR3 reads CASSSPGQGDTEAFF. The CDR3 region has the DNA TGTGCCAGCAGTAGCCCGGGACAGGGTGACACTGAAGCTTTCTTT.

The rearrangement uses TRBV4-2 and TRBJ2-7; 8 nucleotides match TRBD2. Germline V gene data show CDR1 as LGHNA and CDR2 as YNFKEQ. The V and J ends lost 8 bases and 3 bases, in that order; junction bases with no gene match: 9. The CDR3 length is 14 residues. As DNA, the CDR3 is TGTGCCAGCTCGACCGGGACTAGGAGCTACGAGCAGTACTTC. It translates to CASSTGTRSYEQYF.

CDR3 in amino acids: CASSPRLEGVAFF. In DNA, the CDR3 is TGTGCCAGCTCACCACGCCTGGAGGGAGTGGCTTTCTTT. The chain recombines TRBV18 with TRBJ1-1; D gene uncertain. This CDR3 has 13 residues. Trimming pared 1 base from V and 11 bases from J, leaving 14 bases between. CDR1 and CDR2 from the germline V gene are KGHSH and LQKENI.

This clone was observed a handful of times. The chain carries TRBV7-2 and TRBJ1-2; 9 bases align to TRBD1. Germline V gene data show CDR1 as SGHTA and CDR2 as FQGNSA. J gave up 8 bases and V 5 bases, and 15 bases lay outside the gene matches. This CDR3 has 16 residues. The DNA for the CDR3 is TGTGCCAGCAGCAGACGCCCGGGACAGGGAGCCTTGGGCTACACCTTC. Protein: CASSRRPGQGALGYTF.

Comments on this clone: Other DNA sequences in this specimen translate into the identical CDR3. The chain joins TRBV27 to TRBJ1-1; TRBD1 matches 7 bases. The CDR3 runs 18 residues. After removal of 6 bases from V and 2 bases from J, the junction contained 18 bases not matched to a gene. Germline values: CDR1 MNHEY, CDR2 SMNVEV (reference sequence). The CDR3 DNA reads as TGTGCCAGCAGAATAGGGCACAGGGGACTAGCTGTTAACACTGAAGCTTTCTTT. This gives the protein CASRIGHRGLAVNTEAFF.

This chain uses TRBV19 with TRBJ1-4; D remains ambiguous. Germline assignment: CDR1 LNHDA and CDR2 SQIVND (reference sequence). The V and J ends lost 5 bases and 0 bases respectively, with 13 bases between them. The CDR3 is 16 residues long. The CDR3 sequence: CASSPQEPATNEKLFF. The CDR3 nucleotides are TGTGCCAGTAGTCCCCAGGAACCTGCAACTAATGAAAAACTGTTTTTT. The variable domain in full, with the rest retrieved from reference TRBV19 and TRBJ1-4, is DGGITQSPKYLFRKEGQNVTLSCEQNLNHDAMYWYRQDPGQGLRLIYYSQIVNDFQKGDIAEGYSVSREKKESFPLTVTSAQKNPTAFYLCASSPQEPATNEKLFFGSGTQLSVL.

On this clone itself: Other DNA sequences in this sample translate to the same CDR3. The chain uses TRBV7-9 and TRBJ2-1; D is uncertain. The CDR3 consists of 11 residues. Germline CDR1 reads SEHNR; CDR2 reads FQNEAQ (reference sequence). Trimming took 5 bases from V and 7 from J, leaving 6 bases between them. The DNA of the CDR3 is TGTGCCAGCAGCCTCAGGAATGAGCAGTTCTTC. Residues: CASSLRNEQFF.

Remarks on this clone: This CDR3 is also generated by other DNA sequences in the sample. The V and J genes are TRBV18 and TRBJ1-2; a possible D gene is TRBD1 (6 bases). V lost 5 bases, J lost 2 bases, and 9 bases lay in between. The germline CDR1 and CDR2 sequences are KGHSH and LQKENI. This CDR3 region has 13 residues. The CDR3 coding sequence is TGTGCCAGCTCATCCGGACAGAACTATGGCTACACCTTC. Encoded protein: CASSSGQNYGYTF. Full variable domain (remainder filled in from reference TRBV18 and TRBJ1-2): NAGVMQNPRHLVRRRGQEARLRCSPMKGHSHVYWYRQLPEEGLKFMVYLQKENIIDESGMPKERFSAEFPKEGPSILRIQQVVRGDSAAYFCASSSGQNYGYTFGSGTRLTVV.

This clone was seen a few times. V and J are TRBV27 and TRBJ2-3, with TRBD2 matching 8 bases. The CDR3 consists of 15 residues. Germline V gene lookup returns CDR1 MNHEY and CDR2 SMNVEV (reference sequence). Germline trimming cut 6 bases from V and 1 base from J; bases unmatched to any gene: 6. CDR3 DNA sequence: TGTGCCAGCAGACTCCGGGGGGGCGGCACAGATACGCAGTATTTT. It is translated as CASRLRGGGTDTQYF.

The chain carries TRBV30 and TRBJ2-1; 9 nucleotides agree with TRBD2. The CDR3 contains 14 residues. The V and J ends lost 2 bases and 7 bases, in that order; junction bases with no gene match: 6. Germline-derived CDR1 and CDR2 are GTSNPN and SVGIG (reference sequence). The CDR3 loop reads CAWSPGLATNEQFF. The CDR3 DNA follows: TGTGCCTGGAGTCCGGGACTAGCAACTAATGAGCAGTTCTTC. Full variable domain (remainder filled in from reference TRBV30 and TRBJ2-1): SQTIHQWPATLVQPVGSPLSLECTVEGTSNPNLYWYRQAAGRGLQLLFYSVGIGQISSEVPQNLSASRPQDRQFILSSKKLLLSDSGFYLCAWSPGLATNEQFFGPGTRLTVL.

CDR3 bases: TGCGCCAGCAGCCGGGCGGGGACGGCCTCTGGAAACACCATATATTTT. This encodes CASSRAGTASGNTIYF. The rearrangement links TRBV5-1 to TRBJ1-3, with D perhaps TRBD1 (5 bases). The V gene lost 4 bases and the J gene lost 0 bases, with 14 bases spanning the gap. The CDR3 is made up of 16 amino acids. Per germline, CDR1 SGHRS and CDR2 YFSETQ.

J is TRBJ1-4 and V is TRBV7-9; weak D call: TRBD1 (5 bases). Germline CDR1 SEHNR, CDR2 FQNEAQ (reference sequence). The CDR3 consists of 16 residues. With 1 base removed from V and 7 bases from J, the gap between germline ends came to 16 bases. CDR3 protein: CASSLEAGARGEKLFF. CDR3 in DNA: TGTGCCAGCAGCTTAGAAGCCGGGGCGCGGGGTGAAAAACTGTTTTTT.

The chain couples TRBV7-6 to TRBJ2-4; D is ambiguous. V lost 6 bases and J lost 0, with 12 bases in between. The CDR3 loop spans 15 amino acids. Germline CDR1 reads SGHVS; CDR2 reads FNYEAQ. The CDR3 DNA sequence: TGTGCCAGCAGTTCCCCTTGGCTAGCCAAAAACATTCAGTACTTC. Translation: CASSSPWLAKNIQYF.